This T cell receptor beta chain was captured in a study of blood T cell repertoires in COVID-19. The wider study: Spain, Italy and the United States supplied samples that represented acute and convalescent COVID-19. From T cells, B-cell-depleted T cells, or PBMCs came the material, which was cDNA or gDNA.

There are a few counts of this clone. As handled by the study authors: Amplifying reference gene primers gave estimates of nucleated cell counts. Using immunoSEQ multiplex PCR, the repertoire was profiled, and TCRdb retains in-frame clones only, with some absent. D and trimming were read from the DNA, whereas the V and J calls and clone size are those reported in that table. The sample lists approximately 430,000 clones, about nine tenths seen once, with 1.4% in the top ten. This TCR was sampled from a woman in her 30s with active or convalescent COVID-19. Sequenced sample: peripheral blood.

The CDR3 loop is CASSLALVNYGYTF. DNA of the CDR3: TGTGCCAGCAGCTTGGCTCTAGTTAACTATGGCTACACCTTC. The V and J genes are TRBV5-8 and TRBJ1-2; D ambiguous. The CDR3 is 14 amino acids. With 0 bases removed from V and 1 base from J, the gap between germline ends came to 7 bases. Germline CDR1 and CDR2: SGHTS and YDEGEE.